The 3 T cell receptor beta chains below were found in one sample sequenced in a study of shared clonotypes between healthy human individuals. It was CD45RO-negative cells, positively selected for CCR7, that made up naive CD8 cells, with terminally differentiated effector memory CD45RA+ cells excluded. Repertoires were generated with immunoSEQ multiplex PCR, while TCRdb's copy carries only in-frame clones and drops some. The sample lists about 680,000 clones, 92% occurring once. What was sequenced was naive CD8+ T cells sorted from blood. The source of these receptors is a man under 40 in good health.

This chain connects TRBV6-1 to TRBJ2-7; D might be TRBD2 (6 bases). Germline CDR1 reads MNHNS; CDR2 reads SASEGT. The V end lost 8 bases, the J end lost 0 bases, and 14 bases lay between the germline ends. This CDR3 spans 14 amino acids. This CDR3 is CASVNSGSSYEQYF. DNA of the CDR3: TGTGCCAGCGTTAATAGCGGTAGCTCCTACGAGCAGTACTTC.

The chain combines TRBV11-3 with TRBJ1-1; D is perhaps TRBD1 (5 bases). Trimming took 2 bases from V and 5 from J, leaving 12 bases between them. Germline V CDR1 and CDR2: SGHNT, YENEEA. CDR3 length: 14 amino acids. CDR3 amino acids: CASSLRGAGTEAFF. Here the CDR3 DNA reads TGTGCCAGCAGCTTACGCGGGGCGGGGACTGAAGCTTTCTTT.

The chain combines TRBV28 with TRBJ1-1; 7 positions agree with TRBD1. The J segment lost 1 base and the V segment lost 3 bases, leaving 5 bases of the junction unmatched. Germline V gives CDR1 MDHEN, CDR2 SYDVKM. The CDR3 is 15 residues long. The CDR3 nucleotides read TGTGCCAGCAGTTTTATGGGGACAGAGAACACTGAAGCTTTCTTT. As protein: CASSFMGTENTEAFF.